The 15 T cell receptor beta chains given below trace back to one sample, sequenced in a study of blood T cell repertoires in COVID-19. The repertoire was sequenced with immunoSEQ multiplex PCR; TCRdb's copy has only in-frame clones and lacks some. The table records a few hundred thousand clones, 85% to 90% of them present only once. The sequenced sample was PBMCs or T cells enriched from blood (not recorded which). These receptors came from a man aged 30-40 years who had recovered from COVID-19.

The chain combines TRBV7-2 with TRBJ1-1; D may be TRBD1 (6 bases). Germline V gene sequence: CDR1 SGHTA, CDR2 FQGNSA. The CDR3 spans 15 residues. V was clipped by 5 bases and J by 4 bases, with 17 bases between them. The CDR3 protein is CASSQLGGPGTEAFF. Written as DNA, the CDR3 is TGTGCCAGCAGCCAGCTGGGGGGGCCGGGCACTGAAGCTTTCTTT. Supplemented by reference TRBV7-2 and TRBJ1-1, the full variable domain reads GAGVSQSPSNKVTEKGKDVELRCDPISGHTALYWYRQSLGQGLEFLIYFQGNSAPDKSGLPSDRFSAERTGGSVSTLTIQRTQQEDSAVYLCASSQLGGPGTEAFFGQGTRLTVV.

The rearrangement uses TRBV14 and TRBJ2-7; 11 nucleotides line up with TRBD2. Per the germline V gene, CDR1 is SGHDN and CDR2 is FVKESK. The CDR3 consists of 14 residues. The junction had 3 bases not matched to a gene; V was cut back by 4 bases and J by 4 bases. DNA for the CDR3: TGTGCCAGCAGCCGCTGGACTAGCGGGTACGAGCAGTACTTC. This sequence encodes CASSRWTSGYEQYF.

V gene TRBV28 combines with J gene TRBJ2-3; 11 nucleotides match TRBD1. The CDR3 length is 18 residues. Per the germline V gene, CDR1 is MDHEN and CDR2 is SYDVKM. V dropped 6 bases and J dropped 5; count of bases not matched to a gene: 16. DNA for the CDR3: TGTGCCAGCAGCCGCATACCCGCTCCGGGACAGGGGGGAGATACGCAGTATTTT. Amino acids: CASSRIPAPGQGGDTQYF.

V gene TRBV10-2 combines with J gene TRBJ1-5; D is unresolved. Germline CDR1 WSHSY, CDR2 SAAADI. This CDR3 has 13 amino acids. Trimming cost V 8 bases and J 1 base, with 9 bases left between them. The CDR3 DNA reads TGCGCCAGCGGCCCCCAGAGCAATCAGCCCCAGCATTTT. It encodes CASGPQSNQPQHF.

The chain couples TRBV27 to TRBJ1-1, with D possibly TRBD1 on 6 matching bases. This CDR3 has 16 amino acids. V gave up 7 bases and J gave up 1 base, with 19 bases separating them. Germline CDR1 reads MNHEY; CDR2 reads SMNVEV (reference sequence). The CDR3 sequence is CASITRRLRGNTEAFF. As DNA, the CDR3 is TGTGCCAGCATAACCCGGCGGCTCAGGGGGAACACTGAAGCTTTCTTT.

This clone has a single count. The chain employs TRBV7-2 and TRBJ2-7, with 8 bases that match TRBD2. The CDR3 runs 15 residues. V lost 5 bases to trimming and J lost 3 bases; unmatched junction nucleotides: 9. CDR1 is SGHTA and CDR2 is FQGNSA in the germline V gene. The CDR3 DNA reads as TGTGCCAGCAGCCCCCGAGGCGGGAGGTACTACGAGCAGTACTTC. Protein sequence: CASSPRGGRYYEQYF.

This chain joins TRBV27 and TRBJ2-3; D is perhaps TRBD2 (6 bases). The germline V gene has CDR1 MNHEY and CDR2 SMNVEV (reference sequence). The CDR3 totals 15 residues. Trimming shortened V by 5 bases and J by 0 bases, and 12 bases separated the two germline ends. CDR3 in DNA: TGTGCCAGCAGTCAAGGACTATTTAGCACAGATACGCAGTATTTT. Protein product: CASSQGLFSTDTQYF.

In DNA, the CDR3 is TGTGCCAGTCGACAGACTAACTATGGCTACACCTTC. Its translation is CASRQTNYGYTF. This sequence joins TRBV28 and TRBJ1-2; the D gene is possibly TRBD1 (5 bases). V was shortened by 9 bases and J by 0 bases, with 8 bases between the two germline ends. The CDR3 is 12 residues long. The germline V gene has CDR1 MDHEN and CDR2 SYDVKM.

This chain joins TRBV18 and TRBJ2-3; D remains ambiguous. CDR1 is KGHSH, CDR2 LQKENI, per germline. The CDR3 contains 15 residues. With 3 bases removed from V and 0 bases from J, the gap between germline ends came to 10 bases. CDR3 residues: CASSPLGRSTDTQYF. The CDR3 bases are TGTGCCAGCTCACCCCTGGGCAGGAGCACAGATACGCAGTATTTT.

The chain uses TRBV15 and TRBJ1-2; TRBD1 aligns across 7 bases. The CDR3 sequence is 13 residues long. The J segment lost 8 bases and the V segment lost 4 bases, leaving 7 bases of the junction unmatched. From germline, CDR1 is LNHNV and CDR2 YYDKDF (reference sequence). The CDR3 DNA reads TGTGCCACCAGCAACGGACAGGCCTGGGGCTACACCTTC. Its translation is CATSNGQAWGYTF.

V usage is TRBV27 and J usage is TRBJ1-1; D gene ambiguous. V was trimmed by 3 bases and J by 1 base, leaving 6 bases between them. The germline CDR1 and CDR2 sequences are MNHEY and SMNVEV (reference sequence). The CDR3 spans 13 residues. The CDR3, as DNA: TGTGCCAGCAGTTTTGGAGAGAACACTGAAGCTTTCTTT. Encoded protein: CASSFGENTEAFF.

The chain is built from TRBV14 and TRBJ1-2, with D unclear. The length of the CDR3 is 14 residues. Germline CDR1 and CDR2: SGHDN and FVKESK. The V and J ends lost 0 bases and 4 bases respectively, with 9 bases between them. CDR3 sequence (DNA): TGTGCCAGCAGCCAAGAGTGGTGGCCCTATGGCTACACCTTC. This encodes CASSQEWWPYGYTF.

This sequence joins TRBV5-1 and TRBJ2-1; possibly TRBD2 for D (5 bases). The V gene's germline CDR1 is SGHRS and CDR2 YFSETQ. This CDR3 is 16 amino acids long. V dropped 4 bases and J dropped 6 bases, with 20 bases sitting between them. CDR3 sequence: CASSGPQPGSGNEQFF. In DNA form, the CDR3 reads TGCGCCAGCAGCGGGCCTCAACCGGGATCGGGCAATGAGCAGTTCTTC.

CDR3 bases: TGTGCCAGCAGCCAAGATATTAGCGGGGGCTACGAGCAGTACTTC. This gives the protein CASSQDISGGYEQYF. V gene TRBV3-1 (or the pseudogene TRBV3-2) combines with J gene TRBJ2-7; 9 nucleotides match TRBD2. J was trimmed by 3 bases and V by 0 bases; bases with no gene match: 3. The germline V gene has CDR1 LGHDT and CDR2 YNNKEL (reference sequence). The CDR3 runs to 15 residues.

The V and J genes are TRBV3-1 (or the pseudogene TRBV3-2) and TRBJ2-5; a possible D gene is TRBD2 (5 bases). V dropped 4 bases and J dropped 4 bases, with 16 bases sitting between them. The CDR3 sequence is 15 residues long. Germline V gene data show CDR1 as LGHDT and CDR2 as YNNKEL (reference sequence). The CDR3 sequence: CASSPLRGVSETQYF. CDR3 in DNA: TGTGCCAGCAGCCCTCTTCGGGGAGTGTCAGAGACCCAGTACTTC.